The subject of this entry is one T cell receptor (beta chain). Its target is not known. The source of the sample is a study of T cell responses to AZD1222 COVID-19 vaccine. Study-wide findings and caveats: CD4 TCRs associated with vaccination spanned spike, dominating at 160-218 and 743-854. Possibly, clonal diversity was underestimated; donors were largely white British and included more females.

Per the germline V gene, CDR1 is LNHNV and CDR2 is YYDKDF (reference sequence). This CDR3 contains 15 residues. V trimming: 3 bases; J trimming: 1 base; junction bases outside the gene matches: 2. TCRdb keeps only in-frame clones here, not all; method: immunoSEQ multiplex PCR. The sample records 100,000 to 150,000 clones, less than 95% being singletons. The clonotype originates from an adult in good health. The sequencing here drew on peripheral blood, taken on day 0 of AZD1222 vaccination. The rearrangement uses TRBV15 and TRBJ2-5, with 10 bases identical to TRBD2. CDR3 region: CATSRRTSGQETQYF. CDR3 DNA: TGTGCCACCAGCAGGAGGACTAGCGGCCAAGAGACCCAGTACTTC.